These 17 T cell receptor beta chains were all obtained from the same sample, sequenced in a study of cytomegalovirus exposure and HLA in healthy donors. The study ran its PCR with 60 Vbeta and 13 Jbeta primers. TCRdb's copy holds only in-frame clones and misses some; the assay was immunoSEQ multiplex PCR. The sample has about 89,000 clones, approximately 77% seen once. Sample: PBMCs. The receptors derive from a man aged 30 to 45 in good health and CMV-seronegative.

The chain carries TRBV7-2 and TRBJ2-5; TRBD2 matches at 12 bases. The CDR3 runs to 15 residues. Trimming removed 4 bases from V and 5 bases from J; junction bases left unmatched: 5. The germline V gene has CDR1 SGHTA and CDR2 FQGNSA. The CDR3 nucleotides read TGTGCCAGCAGCTCGGGACTAGCGGGTAGTGAGACCCAGTACTTC. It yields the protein CASSSGLAGSETQYF.

The CDR3 region is CASITGSYGYTF. The CDR3, as DNA: TGTGCCAGCATTACAGGGAGCTATGGCTACACCTTC. The genes are TRBV28 and TRBJ1-2; D is perhaps TRBD1 (6 bases). V was shortened by 7 bases and J by 4 bases, with 10 bases between the two germline ends. The CDR3 has 12 residues. CDR1 is MDHEN, CDR2 SYDVKM, per germline.

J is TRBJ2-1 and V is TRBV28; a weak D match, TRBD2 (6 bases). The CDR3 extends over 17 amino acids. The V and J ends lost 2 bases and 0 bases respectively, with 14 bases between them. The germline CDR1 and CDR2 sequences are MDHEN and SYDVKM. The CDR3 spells CASSLTPGGTSYNEQFF. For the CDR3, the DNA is TGTGCCAGCAGTTTAACGCCGGGCGGGACCTCCTACAATGAGCAGTTCTTC.

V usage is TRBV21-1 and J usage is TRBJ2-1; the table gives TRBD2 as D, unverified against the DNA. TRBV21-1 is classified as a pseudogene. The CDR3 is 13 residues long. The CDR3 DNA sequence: TGTGCCAGCAGCAAGTTTAGCCGTCGGGGGCAGTTCTTC. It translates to CASSKFSRRGQFF.

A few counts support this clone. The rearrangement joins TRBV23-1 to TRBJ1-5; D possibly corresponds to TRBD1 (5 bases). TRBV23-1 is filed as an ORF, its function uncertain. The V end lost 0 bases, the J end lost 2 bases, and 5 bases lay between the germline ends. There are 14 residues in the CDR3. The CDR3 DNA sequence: TGCGCCAGCAGTCAATCACAGGGCAATCAGCCCCAGCATTTT. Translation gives CASSQSQGNQPQHF.

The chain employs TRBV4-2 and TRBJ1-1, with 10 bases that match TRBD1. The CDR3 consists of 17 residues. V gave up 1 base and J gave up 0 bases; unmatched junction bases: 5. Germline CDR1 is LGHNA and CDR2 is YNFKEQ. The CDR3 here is CASSQVLDRGMNTEAFF. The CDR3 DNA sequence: TGTGCCAGCAGCCAAGTCTTGGACAGGGGGATGAACACTGAAGCTTTCTTT.

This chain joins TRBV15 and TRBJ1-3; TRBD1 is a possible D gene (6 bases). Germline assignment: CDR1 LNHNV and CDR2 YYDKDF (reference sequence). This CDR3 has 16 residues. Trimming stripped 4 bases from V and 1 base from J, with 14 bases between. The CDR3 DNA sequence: TGTGCCACCAGCACTCGACAGGTCCTATCTGGAAACACCATATATTTT. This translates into CATSTRQVLSGNTIYF. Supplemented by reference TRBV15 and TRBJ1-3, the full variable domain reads DAMVIQNPRYQVTQFGKPVTLSCSQTLNHNVMYWYQQKSSQAPKLLFHYYDKDFNNEADTPDNFQSRRPNTSFCFLDIRSPGLGDTAMYLCATSTRQVLSGNTIYFGEGSWLTVV.

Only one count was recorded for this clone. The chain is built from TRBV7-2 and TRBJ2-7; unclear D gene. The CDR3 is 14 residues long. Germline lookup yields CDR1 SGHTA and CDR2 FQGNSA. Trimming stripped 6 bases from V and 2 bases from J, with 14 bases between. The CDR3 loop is CASRRSPRAYEQYF. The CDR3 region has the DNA TGTGCCAGCAGGAGATCTCCGAGAGCCTACGAGCAGTACTTC.

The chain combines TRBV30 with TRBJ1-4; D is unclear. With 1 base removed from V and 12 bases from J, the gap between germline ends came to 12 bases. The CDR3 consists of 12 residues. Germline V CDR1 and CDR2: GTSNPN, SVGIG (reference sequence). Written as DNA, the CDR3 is TGTGCCTGGAGTGGCCGTATGGGCGAACTGTTTTTT. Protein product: CAWSGRMGELFF.

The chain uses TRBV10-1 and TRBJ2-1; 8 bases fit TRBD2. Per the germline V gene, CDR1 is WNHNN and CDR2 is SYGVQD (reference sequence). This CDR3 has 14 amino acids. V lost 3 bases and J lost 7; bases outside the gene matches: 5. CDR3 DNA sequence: TGCGCCAGCAGTGAAGGTAGCGGGAAGAATGAGCAGTTCTTC. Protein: CASSEGSGKNEQFF.

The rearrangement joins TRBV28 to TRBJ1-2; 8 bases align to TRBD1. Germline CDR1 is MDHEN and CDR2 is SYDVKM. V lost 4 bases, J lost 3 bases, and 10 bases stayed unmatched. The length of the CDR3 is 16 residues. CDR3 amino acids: CASSSLSTGGYYGYTF. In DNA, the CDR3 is TGTGCCAGCAGTTCGCTTTCAACAGGGGGTTACTATGGCTACACCTTC.

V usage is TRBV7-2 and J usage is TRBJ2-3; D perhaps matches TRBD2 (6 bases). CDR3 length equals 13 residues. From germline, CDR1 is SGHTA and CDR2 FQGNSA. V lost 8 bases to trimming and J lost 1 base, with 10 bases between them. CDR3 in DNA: TGTGCCAGCCCGAGGGAGGGCACAGATACGCAGTATTTT. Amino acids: CASPREGTDTQYF.

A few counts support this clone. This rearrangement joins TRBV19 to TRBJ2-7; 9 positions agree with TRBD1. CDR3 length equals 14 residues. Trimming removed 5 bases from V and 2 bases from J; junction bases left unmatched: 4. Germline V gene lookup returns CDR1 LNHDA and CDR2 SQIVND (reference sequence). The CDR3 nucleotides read TGTGCCAGTAGTCCCGGGACAGGGACCTACGAGCAGTACTTC. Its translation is CASSPGTGTYEQYF.

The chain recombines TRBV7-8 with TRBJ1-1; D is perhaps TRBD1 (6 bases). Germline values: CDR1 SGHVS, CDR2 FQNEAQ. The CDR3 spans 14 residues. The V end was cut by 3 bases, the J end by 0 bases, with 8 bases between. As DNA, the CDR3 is TGTGCCAGCAGCTTCAGGGGACTGAACACTGAAGCTTTCTTT. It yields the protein CASSFRGLNTEAFF.

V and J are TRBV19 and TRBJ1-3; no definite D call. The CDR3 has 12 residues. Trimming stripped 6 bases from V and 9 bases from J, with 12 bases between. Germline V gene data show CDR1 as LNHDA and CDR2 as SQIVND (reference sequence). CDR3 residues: CASSQRDGTIYF. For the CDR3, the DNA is TGTGCCAGTAGCCAGAGGGATGGCACCATATATTTT.

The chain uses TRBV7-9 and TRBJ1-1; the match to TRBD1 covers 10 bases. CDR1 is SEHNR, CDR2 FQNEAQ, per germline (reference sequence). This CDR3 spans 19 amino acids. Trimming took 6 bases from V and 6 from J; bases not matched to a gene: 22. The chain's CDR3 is CASRPSYPTGGTGAPEAFF. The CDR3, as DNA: TGTGCCAGCAGACCCAGCTACCCCACAGGCGGGACAGGGGCCCCTGAAGCTTTCTTT.

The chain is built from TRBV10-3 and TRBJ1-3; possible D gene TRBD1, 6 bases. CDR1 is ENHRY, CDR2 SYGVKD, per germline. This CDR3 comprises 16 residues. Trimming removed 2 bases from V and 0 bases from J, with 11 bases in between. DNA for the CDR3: TGTGCCATCAGTGAGAGACAGGCAAGCTCTGGAAACACCATATATTTT. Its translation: CAISERQASSGNTIYF.